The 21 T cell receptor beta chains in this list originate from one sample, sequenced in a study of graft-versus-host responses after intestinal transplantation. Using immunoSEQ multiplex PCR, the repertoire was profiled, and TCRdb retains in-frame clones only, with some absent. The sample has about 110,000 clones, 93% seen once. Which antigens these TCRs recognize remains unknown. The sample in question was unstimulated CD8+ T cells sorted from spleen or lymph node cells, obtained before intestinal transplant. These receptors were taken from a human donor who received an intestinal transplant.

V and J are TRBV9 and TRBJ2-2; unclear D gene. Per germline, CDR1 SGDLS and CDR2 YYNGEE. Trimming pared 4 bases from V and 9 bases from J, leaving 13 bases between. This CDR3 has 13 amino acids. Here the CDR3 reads CASSPGLGRELFF. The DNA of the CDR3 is TGTGCCAGCAGCCCTGGGCTAGGGAGGGAGCTGTTTTTT.

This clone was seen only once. The CDR3 here is CASSLRSGIDTQYF. The CDR3 coding sequence is TGTGCCAGCAGCTTAAGGTCAGGGATAGATACGCAGTATTTT. The chain couples TRBV7-3 to TRBJ2-3, with D tentatively TRBD1 (5 bases). Germline V gene sequence: CDR1 SGHTA, CDR2 FQGTGA. Trimming took off 1 base at V and 5 bases at J, with 10 bases between the two ends. The CDR3 is 14 amino acids.

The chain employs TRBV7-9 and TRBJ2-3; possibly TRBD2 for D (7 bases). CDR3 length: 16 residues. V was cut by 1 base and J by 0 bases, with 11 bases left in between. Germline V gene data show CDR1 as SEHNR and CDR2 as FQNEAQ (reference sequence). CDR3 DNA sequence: TGTGCCAGCAGCTTAGTGTGGGGGGGCAGCACAGATACGCAGTATTTT. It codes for CASSLVWGGSTDTQYF.

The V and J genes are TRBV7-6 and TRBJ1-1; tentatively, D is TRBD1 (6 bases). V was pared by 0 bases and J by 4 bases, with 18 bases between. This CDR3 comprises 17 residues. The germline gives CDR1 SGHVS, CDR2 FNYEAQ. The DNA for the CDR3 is TGTGCCAGCAGCTTAGCGGAGAGGGGGGGGCTCGGCACTGAAGCTTTCTTT. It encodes CASSLAERGGLGTEAFF.

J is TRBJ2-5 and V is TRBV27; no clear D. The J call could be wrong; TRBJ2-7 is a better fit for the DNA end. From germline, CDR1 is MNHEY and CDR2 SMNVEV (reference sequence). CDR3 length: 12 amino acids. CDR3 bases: TGTGCCAGCAGTTTAGACGGCTACGAGCAGTACTTC. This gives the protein CASSLDGYEQYF.

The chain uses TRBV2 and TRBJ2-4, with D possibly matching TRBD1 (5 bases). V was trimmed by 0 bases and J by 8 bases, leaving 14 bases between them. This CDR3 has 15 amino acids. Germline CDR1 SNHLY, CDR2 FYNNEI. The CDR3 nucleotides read TGTGCCAGCAGTGAAGCTACATGGCAAGGGGACATTCAGTACTTC. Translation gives CASSEATWQGDIQYF.

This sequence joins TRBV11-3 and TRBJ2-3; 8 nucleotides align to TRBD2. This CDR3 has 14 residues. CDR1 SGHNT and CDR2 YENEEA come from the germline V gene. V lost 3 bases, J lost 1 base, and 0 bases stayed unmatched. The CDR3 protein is CASSFGGGTDTQYF. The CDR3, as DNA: TGTGCCAGCAGCTTCGGGGGGGGCACAGATACGCAGTATTTT. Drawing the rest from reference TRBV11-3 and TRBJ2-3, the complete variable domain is EAGVVQSPRYKIIEKKQPVAFWCNPISGHNTLYWYLQNLGQGPELLIRYENEEAVDDSQLPKDRFSAERLKGVDSTLKIQPAELGDSAVYLCASSFGGGTDTQYFGPGTRLTVL.

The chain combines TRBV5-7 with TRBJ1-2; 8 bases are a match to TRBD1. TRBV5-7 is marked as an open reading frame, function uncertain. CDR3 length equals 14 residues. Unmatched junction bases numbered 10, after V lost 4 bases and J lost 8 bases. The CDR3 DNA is TGTGCCAGCAGCGACGGGACAGGCCCTAAGGGCTACACCTTC. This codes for CASSDGTGPKGYTF.

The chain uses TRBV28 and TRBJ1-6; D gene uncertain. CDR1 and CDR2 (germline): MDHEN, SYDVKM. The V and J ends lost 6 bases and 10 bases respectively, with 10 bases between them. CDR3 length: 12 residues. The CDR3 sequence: CASSPTGSPLHF. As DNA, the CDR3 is TGTGCCAGCAGCCCGACGGGATCACCCCTCCACTTT.

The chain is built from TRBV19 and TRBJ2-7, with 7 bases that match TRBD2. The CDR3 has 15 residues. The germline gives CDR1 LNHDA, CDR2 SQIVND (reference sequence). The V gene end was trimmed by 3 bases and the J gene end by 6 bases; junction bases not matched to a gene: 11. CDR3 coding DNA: TGTGCCAGTAGTATGGGCGGACTAGGGGTGGGCGAGCAGTACTTC. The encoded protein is CASSMGGLGVGEQYF.

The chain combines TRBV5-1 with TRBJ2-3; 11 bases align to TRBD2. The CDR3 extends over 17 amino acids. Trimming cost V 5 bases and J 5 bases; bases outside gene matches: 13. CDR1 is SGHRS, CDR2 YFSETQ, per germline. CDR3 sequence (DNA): TGCGCCAGCAGATACGGATTAGCGGGAGGGCCCCTAGATACGCAGTATTTT. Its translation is CASRYGLAGGPLDTQYF.

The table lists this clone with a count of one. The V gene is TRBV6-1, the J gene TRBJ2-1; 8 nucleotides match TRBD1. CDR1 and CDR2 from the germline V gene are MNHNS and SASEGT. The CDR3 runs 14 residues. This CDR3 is CVSGGPHYDNEQFF. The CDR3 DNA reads TGTGTGTCAGGGGGCCCCCATTACGACAATGAGCAGTTCTTC.

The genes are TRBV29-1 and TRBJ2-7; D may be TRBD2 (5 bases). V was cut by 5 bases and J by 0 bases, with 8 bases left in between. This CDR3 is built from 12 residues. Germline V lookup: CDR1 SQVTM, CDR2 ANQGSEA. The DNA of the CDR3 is TGCAGCGTTCTAGCTAGCTCCTACGAGCAGTACTTC. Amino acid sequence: CSVLASSYEQYF.

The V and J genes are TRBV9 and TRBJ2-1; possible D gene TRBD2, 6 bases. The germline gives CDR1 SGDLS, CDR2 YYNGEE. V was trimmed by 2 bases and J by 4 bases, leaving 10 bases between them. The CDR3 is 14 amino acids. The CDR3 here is CASSVLANYNEQFF. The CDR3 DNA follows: TGTGCCAGCAGCGTTCTAGCGAATTACAATGAGCAGTTCTTC.

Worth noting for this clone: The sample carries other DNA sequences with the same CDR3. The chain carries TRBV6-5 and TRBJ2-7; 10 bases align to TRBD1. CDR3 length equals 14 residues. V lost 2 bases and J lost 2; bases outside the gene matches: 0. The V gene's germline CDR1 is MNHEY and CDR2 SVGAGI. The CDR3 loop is CASSYGQGAYEQYF. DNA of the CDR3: TGTGCCAGCAGTTACGGACAGGGGGCCTACGAGCAGTACTTC.

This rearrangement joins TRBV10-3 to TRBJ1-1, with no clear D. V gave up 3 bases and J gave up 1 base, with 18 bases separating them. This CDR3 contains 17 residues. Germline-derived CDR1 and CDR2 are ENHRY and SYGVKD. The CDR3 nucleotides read TGTGCCATCAGTGATTATCGGGGAACCTTAGGGAACACTGAAGCTTTCTTT. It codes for CAISDYRGTLGNTEAFF.

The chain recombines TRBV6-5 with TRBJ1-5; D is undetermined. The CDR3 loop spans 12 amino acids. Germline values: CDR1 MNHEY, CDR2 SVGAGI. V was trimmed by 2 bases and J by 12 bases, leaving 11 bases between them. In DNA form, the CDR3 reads TGTGCCAGCAGTTACGGAGACGGGCACCAGCATTTT. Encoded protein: CASSYGDGHQHF.

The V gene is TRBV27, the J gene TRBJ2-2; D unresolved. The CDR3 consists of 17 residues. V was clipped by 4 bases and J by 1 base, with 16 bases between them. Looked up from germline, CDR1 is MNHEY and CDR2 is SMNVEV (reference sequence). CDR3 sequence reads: CASSSTTEGLNTGELFF. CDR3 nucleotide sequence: TGTGCCAGCAGTTCAACCACGGAAGGCCTGAACACCGGGGAGCTGTTTTTT.

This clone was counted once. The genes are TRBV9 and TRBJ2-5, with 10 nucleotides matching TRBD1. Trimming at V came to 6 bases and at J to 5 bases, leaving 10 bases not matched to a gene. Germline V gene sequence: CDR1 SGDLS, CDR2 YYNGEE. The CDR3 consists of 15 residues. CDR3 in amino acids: CASTQQTGGEETQYF. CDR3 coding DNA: TGTGCCAGCACCCAACAGACAGGGGGCGAGGAGACCCAGTACTTC.

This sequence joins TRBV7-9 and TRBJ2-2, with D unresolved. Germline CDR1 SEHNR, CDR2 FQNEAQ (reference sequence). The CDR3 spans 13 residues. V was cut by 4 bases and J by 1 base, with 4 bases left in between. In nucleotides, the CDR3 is TGTGCCAGCAGCTCCAGGAACACCGGGGAGCTGTTTTTT. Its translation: CASSSRNTGELFF.

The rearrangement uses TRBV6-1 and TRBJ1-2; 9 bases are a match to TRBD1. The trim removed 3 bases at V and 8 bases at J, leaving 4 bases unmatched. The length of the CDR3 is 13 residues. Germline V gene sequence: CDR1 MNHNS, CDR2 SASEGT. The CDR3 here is CASSDRTGGGYTF. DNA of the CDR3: TGTGCCAGCAGTGACAGAACAGGGGGCGGCTACACCTTC.